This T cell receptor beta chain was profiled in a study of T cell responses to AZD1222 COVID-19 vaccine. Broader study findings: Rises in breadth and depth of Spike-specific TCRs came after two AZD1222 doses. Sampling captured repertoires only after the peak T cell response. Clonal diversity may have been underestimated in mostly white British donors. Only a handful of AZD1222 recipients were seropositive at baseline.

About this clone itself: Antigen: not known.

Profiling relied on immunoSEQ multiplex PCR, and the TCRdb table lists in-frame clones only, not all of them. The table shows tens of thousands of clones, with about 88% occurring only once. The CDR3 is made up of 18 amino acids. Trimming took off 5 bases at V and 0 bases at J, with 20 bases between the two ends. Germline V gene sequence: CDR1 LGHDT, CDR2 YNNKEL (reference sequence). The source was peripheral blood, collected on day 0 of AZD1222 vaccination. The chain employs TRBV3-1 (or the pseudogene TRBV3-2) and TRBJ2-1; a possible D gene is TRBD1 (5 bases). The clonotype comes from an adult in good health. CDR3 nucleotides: TGTGCCAGCAGCTCCGAGACGGCGGACATAGGCTCCTACAATGAGCAGTTCTTC. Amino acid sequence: CASSSETADIGSYNEQFF.